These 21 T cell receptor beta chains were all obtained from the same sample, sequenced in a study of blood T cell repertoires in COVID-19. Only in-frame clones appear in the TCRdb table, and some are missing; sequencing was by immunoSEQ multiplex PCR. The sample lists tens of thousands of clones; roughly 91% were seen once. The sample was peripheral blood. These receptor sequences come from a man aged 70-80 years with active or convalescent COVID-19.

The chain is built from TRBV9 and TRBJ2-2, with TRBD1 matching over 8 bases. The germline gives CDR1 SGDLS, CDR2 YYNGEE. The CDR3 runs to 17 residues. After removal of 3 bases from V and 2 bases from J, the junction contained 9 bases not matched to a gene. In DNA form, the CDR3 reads TGTGCCAGCAGCGAGCAGGGGGCGCCTCCAAACACCGGGGAGCTGTTTTTT. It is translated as CASSEQGAPPNTGELFF.

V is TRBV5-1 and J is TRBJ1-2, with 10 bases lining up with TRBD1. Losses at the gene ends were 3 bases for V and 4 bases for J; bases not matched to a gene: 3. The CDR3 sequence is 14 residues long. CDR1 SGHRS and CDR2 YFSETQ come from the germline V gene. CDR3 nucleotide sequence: TGCGCCAGCAGCTCCGGGACAGGGGTCTATGGCTACACCTTC. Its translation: CASSSGTGVYGYTF.

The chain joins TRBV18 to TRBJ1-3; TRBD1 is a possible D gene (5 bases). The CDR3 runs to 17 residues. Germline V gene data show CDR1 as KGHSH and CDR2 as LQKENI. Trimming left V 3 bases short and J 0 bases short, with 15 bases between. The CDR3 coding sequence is TGTGCCAGCTCACCCGCCGGGGACTATAACTCTGGAAACACCATATATTTT. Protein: CASSPAGDYNSGNTIYF.

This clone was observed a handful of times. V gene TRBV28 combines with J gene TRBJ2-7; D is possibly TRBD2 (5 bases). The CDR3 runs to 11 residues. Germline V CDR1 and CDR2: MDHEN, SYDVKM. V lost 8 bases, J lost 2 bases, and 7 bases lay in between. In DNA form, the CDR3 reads TGTGCCAGCCGGGAAACCTACGAGCAGTACTTC. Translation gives CASRETYEQYF.

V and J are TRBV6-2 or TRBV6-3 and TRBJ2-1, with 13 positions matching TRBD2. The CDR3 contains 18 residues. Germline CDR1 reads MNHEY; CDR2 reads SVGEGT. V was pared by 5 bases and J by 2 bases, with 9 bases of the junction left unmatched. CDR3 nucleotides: TGTGCCAGCAGTGACGAGGGGGGGACTAGCGGGGCCTACAATGAGCAGTTCTTC. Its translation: CASSDEGGTSGAYNEQFF.

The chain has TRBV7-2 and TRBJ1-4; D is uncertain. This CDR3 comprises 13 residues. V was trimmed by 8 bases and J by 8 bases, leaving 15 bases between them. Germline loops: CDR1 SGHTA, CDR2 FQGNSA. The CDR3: CASRPPGSEKLFF. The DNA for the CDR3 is TGTGCCAGCCGCCCACCTGGGAGCGAAAAACTGTTTTTT.

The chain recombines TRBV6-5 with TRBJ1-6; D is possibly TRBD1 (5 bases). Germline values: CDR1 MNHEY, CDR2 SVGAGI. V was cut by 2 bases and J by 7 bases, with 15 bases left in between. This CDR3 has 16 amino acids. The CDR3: CASSYAVRGGNSPLHF. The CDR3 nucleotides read TGTGCCAGCAGTTACGCGGTTAGGGGTGGGAATTCACCCCTCCACTTT.

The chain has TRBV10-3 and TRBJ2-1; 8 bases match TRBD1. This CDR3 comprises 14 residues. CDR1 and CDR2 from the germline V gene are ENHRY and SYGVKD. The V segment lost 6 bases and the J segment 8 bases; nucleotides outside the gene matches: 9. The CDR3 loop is CAIRTGQGGDEQFF. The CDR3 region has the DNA TGTGCCATCAGGACCGGACAGGGTGGAGATGAGCAGTTCTTC.

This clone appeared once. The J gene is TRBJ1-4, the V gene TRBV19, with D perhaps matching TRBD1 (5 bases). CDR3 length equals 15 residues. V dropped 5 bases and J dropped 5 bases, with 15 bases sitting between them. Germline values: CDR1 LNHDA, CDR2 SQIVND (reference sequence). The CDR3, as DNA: TGTGCCAGTAGTTCAACGGGACTTAGAAATGAAAAACTGTTTTTT. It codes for CASSSTGLRNEKLFF.

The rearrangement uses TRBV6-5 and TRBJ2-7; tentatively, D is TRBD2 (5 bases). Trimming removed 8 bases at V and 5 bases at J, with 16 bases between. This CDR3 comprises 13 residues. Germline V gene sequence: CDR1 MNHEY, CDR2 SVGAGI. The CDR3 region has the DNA TGTGCCAGCCGAGGGCCGGTTTCCCACGAGCAGTACTTC. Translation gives CASRGPVSHEQYF.

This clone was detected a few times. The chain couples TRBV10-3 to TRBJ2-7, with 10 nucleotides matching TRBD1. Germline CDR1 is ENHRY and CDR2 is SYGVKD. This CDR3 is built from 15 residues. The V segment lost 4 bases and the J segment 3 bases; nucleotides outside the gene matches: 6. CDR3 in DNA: TGTGCCATCAGTGGGGGACAGGGGCGAAACTACGAGCAGTACTTC. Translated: CAISGGQGRNYEQYF.

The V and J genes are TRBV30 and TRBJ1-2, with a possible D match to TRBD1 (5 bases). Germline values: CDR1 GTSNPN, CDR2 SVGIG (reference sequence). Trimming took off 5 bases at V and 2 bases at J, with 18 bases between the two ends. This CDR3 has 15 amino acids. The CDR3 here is CAWAPLGTANYGYTF. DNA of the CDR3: TGTGCCTGGGCCCCGTTGGGGACTGCGAACTATGGCTACACCTTC. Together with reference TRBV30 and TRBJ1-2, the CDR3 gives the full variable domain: SQTIHQWPATLVQPVGSPLSLECTVEGTSNPNLYWYRQAAGRGLQLLFYSVGIGQISSEVPQNLSASRPQDRQFILSSKKLLLSDSGFYLCAWAPLGTANYGYTFGSGTRLTVV.

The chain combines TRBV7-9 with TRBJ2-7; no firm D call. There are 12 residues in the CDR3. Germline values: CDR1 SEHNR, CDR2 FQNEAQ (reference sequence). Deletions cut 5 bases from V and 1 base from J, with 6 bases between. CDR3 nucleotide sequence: TGTGCCAGCAGCCCCCTGTCCTACGAGCAGTACTTC. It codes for CASSPLSYEQYF.

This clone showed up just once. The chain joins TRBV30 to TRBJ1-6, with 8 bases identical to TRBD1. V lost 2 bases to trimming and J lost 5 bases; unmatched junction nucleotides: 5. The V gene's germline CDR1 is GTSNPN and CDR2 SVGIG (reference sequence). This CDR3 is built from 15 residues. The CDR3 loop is CAWSTDRVDNSPLHF. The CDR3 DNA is TGTGCCTGGAGTACGGACAGGGTGGATAATTCACCCCTCCACTTT.

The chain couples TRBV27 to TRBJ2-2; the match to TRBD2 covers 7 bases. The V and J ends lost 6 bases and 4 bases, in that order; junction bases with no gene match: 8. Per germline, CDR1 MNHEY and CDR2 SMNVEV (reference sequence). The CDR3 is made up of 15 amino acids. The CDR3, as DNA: TGTGCCAGCAGCGGGGCGGGAGCTGTCACCGGGGAGCTGTTTTTT. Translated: CASSGAGAVTGELFF.

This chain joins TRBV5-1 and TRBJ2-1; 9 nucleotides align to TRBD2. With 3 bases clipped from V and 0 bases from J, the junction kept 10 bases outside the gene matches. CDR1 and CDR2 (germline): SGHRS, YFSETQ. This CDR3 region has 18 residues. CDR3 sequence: CASSSLSGSHSSYNEQFF. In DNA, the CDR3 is TGCGCCAGCAGCTCTCTTAGCGGGAGTCACAGCTCCTACAATGAGCAGTTCTTC.

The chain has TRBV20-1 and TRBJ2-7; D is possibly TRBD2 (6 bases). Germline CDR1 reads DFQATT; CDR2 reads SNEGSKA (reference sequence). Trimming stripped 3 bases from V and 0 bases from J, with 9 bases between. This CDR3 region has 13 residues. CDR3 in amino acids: CSASSGNSYEQYF. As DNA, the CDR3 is TGCAGTGCTAGTAGCGGAAACTCCTACGAGCAGTACTTC.

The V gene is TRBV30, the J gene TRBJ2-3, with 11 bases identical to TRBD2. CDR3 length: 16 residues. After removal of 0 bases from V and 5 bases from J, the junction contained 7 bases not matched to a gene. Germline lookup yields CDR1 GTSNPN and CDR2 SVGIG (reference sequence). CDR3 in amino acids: CAWSVLLAGGIDTQYF. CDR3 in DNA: TGTGCCTGGAGTGTACTTCTAGCGGGAGGTATAGATACGCAGTATTTT.

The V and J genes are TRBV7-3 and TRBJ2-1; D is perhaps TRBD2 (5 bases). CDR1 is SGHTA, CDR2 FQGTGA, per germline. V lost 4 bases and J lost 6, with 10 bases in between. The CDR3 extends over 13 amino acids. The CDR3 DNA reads TGTGCCAGCAGCTCCACTAGAACCAATGAGCAGTTCTTC. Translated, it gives CASSSTRTNEQFF.

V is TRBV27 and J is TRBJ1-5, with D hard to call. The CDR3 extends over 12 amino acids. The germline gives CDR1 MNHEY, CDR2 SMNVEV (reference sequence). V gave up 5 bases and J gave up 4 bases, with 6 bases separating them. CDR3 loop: CASSINNQPQHF. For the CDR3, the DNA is TGTGCCAGCAGTATTAATAATCAGCCCCAGCATTTT.

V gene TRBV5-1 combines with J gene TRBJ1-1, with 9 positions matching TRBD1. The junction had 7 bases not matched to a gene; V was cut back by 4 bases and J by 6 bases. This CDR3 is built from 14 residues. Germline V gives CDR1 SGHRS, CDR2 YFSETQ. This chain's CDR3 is CASSTWTGAAEAFF. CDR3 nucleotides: TGCGCCAGCAGCACATGGACAGGGGCCGCTGAAGCTTTCTTT.